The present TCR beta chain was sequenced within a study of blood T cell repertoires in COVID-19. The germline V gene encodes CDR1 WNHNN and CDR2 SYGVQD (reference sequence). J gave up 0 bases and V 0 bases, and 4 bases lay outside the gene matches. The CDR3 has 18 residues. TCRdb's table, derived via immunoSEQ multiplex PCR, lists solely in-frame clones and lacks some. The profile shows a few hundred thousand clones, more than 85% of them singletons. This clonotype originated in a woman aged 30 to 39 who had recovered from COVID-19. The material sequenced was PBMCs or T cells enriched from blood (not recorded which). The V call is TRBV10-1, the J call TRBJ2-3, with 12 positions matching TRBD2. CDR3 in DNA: TGCGCCAGCAGTGAGTCTGAACTAGCGGGAGGTAGCACAGATACGCAGTATTTT. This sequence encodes CASSESELAGGSTDTQYF.